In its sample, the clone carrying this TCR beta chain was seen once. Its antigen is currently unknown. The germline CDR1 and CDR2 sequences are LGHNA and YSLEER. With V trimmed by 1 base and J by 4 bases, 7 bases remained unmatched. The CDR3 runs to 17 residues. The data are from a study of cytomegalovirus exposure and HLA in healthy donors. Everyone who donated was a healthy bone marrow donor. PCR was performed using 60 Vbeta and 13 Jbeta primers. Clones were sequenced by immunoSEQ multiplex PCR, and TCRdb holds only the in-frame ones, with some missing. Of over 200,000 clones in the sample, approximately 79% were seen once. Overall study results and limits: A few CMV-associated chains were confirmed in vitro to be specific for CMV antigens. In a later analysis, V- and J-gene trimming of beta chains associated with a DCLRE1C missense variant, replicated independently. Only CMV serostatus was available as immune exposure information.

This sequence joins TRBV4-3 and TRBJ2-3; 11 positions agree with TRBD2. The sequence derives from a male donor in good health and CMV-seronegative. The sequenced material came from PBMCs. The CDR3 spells CASSQGLAGSNADTQYF. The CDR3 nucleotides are TGCGCCAGCAGCCAAGGACTAGCGGGATCCAACGCAGATACGCAGTATTTT.